This section outlines one T cell receptor beta chain sequence together with its context. It has no known antigen specificity. No much larger clonotype is one base removed from it; base qualities were not supplied. Focal radiation therapy combined with CTLA-4 blockade (ipilimumab) was tested in patients with chemo-refractory metastatic non-small-cell lung cancer. Preparation of the library involved the immunoSEQ multiplex PCR assay. TCRdb took over this immuneACCESS table, retaining in-frame rearrangements with V and J assigned. Such tables are incomplete; in checked studies, under half of the missing clones stem from an unresolved V gene, and the remainder is unexplained. The sample includes around 100,000 clones, with about 80% observed a single time. About 3.3% of the sample goes to the ten largest clones. Counted from cysteine to phenylalanine, this CDR3 has 15 amino acids. This entry keeps only the CDR3 DNA: 45 bases, framed from base 1. The V end gives up 4 bases and the J end 6 bases, leaving 8 bases in the junction not matched to a gene. The germline V gene gives CDR1 as MDHEN and CDR2 as SYDVKM.

The data derive from a study of radiotherapy plus CTLA-4 blockade in lung cancer (dated by TCRdb to between 2018 and 2020). General notes on the study: Objective responses were observed in 18% of enrolled patients, and disease control was achieved in less than 40%. The investigation overall reported the following: The strongest predictors of response were reported to be early dynamic shifts in blood T cell clones along with a rise in serum interferon-beta following radiation. After treatment with radiotherapy and ipilimumab, TCR clones that came from tumors expanded in the peripheral blood.

The sequence links TRBV28 to TRBJ2-2, with 7 bases aligning to TRBD1. Source: peripheral blood, taken from a patient treated with radiotherapy plus ipilimumab. The source of this sequence is a human donor with non-small cell lung cancer that progressed on radiotherapy plus ipilimumab. Some clones in this sample may be carry-over from other donors' samples. Here is the DNA: TGTGCCAGCAGTTACCGTCCCCAGGGGGCCGGGGAGCTGTTTTTT. Translated, it gives CASSYRPQGAGELFF.